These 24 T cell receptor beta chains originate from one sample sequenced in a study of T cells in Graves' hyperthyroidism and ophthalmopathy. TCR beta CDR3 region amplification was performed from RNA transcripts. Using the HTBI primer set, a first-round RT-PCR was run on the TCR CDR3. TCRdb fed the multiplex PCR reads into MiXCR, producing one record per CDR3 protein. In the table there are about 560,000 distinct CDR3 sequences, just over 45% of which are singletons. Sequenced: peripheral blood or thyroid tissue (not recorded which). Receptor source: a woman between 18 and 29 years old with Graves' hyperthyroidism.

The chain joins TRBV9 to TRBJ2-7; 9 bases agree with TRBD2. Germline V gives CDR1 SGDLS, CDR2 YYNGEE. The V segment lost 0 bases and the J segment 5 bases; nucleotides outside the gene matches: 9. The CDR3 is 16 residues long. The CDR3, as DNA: TGTGCCAGCAGCGTAGTCCCTAGCGGGATCTTCCACGAGCAGTACTTC. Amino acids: CASSVVPSGIFHEQYF. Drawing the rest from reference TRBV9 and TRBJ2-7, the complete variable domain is DSGVTQTPKHLITATGQRVTLRCSPRSGDLSVYWYQQSLDQGLQFLIQYYNGEERAKGNILERFSAQQFPDLHSELNLSSLELGDSALYFCASSVVPSGIFHEQYFGPGTRLTVT.

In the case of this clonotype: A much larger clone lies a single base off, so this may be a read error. The CDR3 region has the DNA TGTGCCACCAGTGGTTTCAGGACCGGGGAGCTGTTTTTT. The encoded protein is CATSGFRTGELFF. V is TRBV15 and J is TRBJ2-2, with D uncertain. CDR3 length: 13 amino acids. Germline CDR1 LNHNV, CDR2 YYDKDF (reference sequence). Trimming took 6 bases from V and 5 from J, leaving 10 bases between them.

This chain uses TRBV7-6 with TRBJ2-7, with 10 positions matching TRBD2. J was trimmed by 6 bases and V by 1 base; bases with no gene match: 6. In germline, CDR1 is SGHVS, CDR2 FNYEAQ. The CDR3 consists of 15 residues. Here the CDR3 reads CASSLGFRTSGEQYF. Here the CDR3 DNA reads TGTGCCAGCAGCTTAGGGTTCCGGACTAGCGGCGAGCAGTACTTC. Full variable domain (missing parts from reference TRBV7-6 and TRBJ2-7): GAGVSQSPRYKVTKRGQDVALRCDPISGHVSLYWYRQALGQGPEFLTYFNYEAQQDKSGLPNDRFSAERPEGSISTLTIQRTEQRDSAMYRCASSLGFRTSGEQYFGPGTRLTVT.

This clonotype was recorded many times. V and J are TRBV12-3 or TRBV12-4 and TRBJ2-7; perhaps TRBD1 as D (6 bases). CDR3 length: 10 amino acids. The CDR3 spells CASRLPGHRV. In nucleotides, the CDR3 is TGTGCCAGCAGGCTGCCGGGACACCGGGTC.

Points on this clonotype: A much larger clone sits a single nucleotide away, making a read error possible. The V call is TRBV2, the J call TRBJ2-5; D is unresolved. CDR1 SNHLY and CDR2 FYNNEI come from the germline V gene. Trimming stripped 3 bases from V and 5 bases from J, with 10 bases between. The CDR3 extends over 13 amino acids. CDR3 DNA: TGTGCCAGCAGTGACAGGCCGTGGGAGACCCAGTACTTC. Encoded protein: CASSDRPWETQYF.

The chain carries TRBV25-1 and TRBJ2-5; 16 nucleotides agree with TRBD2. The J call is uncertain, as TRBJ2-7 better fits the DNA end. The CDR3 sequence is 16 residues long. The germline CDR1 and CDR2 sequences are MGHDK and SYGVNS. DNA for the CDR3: TGTGCCAGCAGCGGGACTAGCGGGAGGGACCGCTACGAGCAGTACTTC. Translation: CASSGTSGRDRYEQYF.

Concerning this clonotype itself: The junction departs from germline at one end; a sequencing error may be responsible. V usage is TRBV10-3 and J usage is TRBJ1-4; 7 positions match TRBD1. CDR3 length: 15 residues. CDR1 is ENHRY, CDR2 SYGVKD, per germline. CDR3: CASSQDRLTNEKLFF. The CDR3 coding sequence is TGTGCCAGCAGTCAGGACAGGCTGACTAATGAAAAACTGTTTTTT.

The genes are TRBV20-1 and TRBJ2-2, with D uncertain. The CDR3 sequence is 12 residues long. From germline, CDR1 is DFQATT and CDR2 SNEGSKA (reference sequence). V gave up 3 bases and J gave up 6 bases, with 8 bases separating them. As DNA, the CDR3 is TGCAGTGCTAGTACGGATGCCGGGGAGCTGTTTTTT. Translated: CSASTDAGELFF.

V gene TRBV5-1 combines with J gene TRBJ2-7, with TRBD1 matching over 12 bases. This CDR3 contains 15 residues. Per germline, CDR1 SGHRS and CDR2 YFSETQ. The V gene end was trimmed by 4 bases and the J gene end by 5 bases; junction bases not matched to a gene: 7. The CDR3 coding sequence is TGCGCCAGCAGCCCCGAAGGGACAGGGGGCGACGAGCAGTACTTC. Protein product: CASSPEGTGGDEQYF. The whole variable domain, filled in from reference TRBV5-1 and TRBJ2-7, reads KAGVTQTPRYLIKTRGQQVTLSCSPISGHRSVSWYQQTPGQGLQFLFEYFSETQRNKGNFPGRFSGRQFSNSRSEMNVSTLELGDSALYLCASSPEGTGGDEQYFGPGTRLTVT.

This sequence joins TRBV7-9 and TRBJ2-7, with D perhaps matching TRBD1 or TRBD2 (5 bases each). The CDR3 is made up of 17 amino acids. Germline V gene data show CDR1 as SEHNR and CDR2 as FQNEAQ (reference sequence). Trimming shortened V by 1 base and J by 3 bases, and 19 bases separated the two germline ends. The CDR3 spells CASSLGSPGRTSYEQYF. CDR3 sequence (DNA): TGTGCCAGCAGCTTAGGGTCACCGGGACGGACAAGCTACGAGCAGTACTTC. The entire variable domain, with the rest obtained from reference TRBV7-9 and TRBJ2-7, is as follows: DTGVSQNPRHKITKRGQNVTFRCDPISEHNRLYWYRQTLGQGPEFLTYFQNEAQLEKSRLLSDRFSAERPKGSFSTLEIQRTEQGDSAMYLCASSLGSPGRTSYEQYFGPGTRLTVT.

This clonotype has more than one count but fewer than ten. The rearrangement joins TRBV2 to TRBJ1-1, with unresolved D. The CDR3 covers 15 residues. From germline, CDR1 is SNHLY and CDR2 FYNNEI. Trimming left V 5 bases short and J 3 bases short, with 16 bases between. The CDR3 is CASSYGSVFDTEAFF. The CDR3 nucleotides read TGTGCCAGCAGTTACGGCTCGGTATTCGACACTGAAGCTTTCTTT.

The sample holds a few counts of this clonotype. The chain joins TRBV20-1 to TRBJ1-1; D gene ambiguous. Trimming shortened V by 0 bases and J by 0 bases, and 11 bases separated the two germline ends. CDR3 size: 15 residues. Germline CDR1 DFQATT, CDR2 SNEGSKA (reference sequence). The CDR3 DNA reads TGCAGTGCTAGAGATTTTGGGAGGATGAACACTGAAGCTTTCTTT. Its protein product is CSARDFGRMNTEAFF.

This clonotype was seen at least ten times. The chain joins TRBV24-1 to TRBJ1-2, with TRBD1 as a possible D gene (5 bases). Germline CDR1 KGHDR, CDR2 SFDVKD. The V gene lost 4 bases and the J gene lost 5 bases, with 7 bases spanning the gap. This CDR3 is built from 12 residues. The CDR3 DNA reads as TGTGCCACCAGTGACGCAGGGTATGGCTACACCTTC. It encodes CATSDAGYGYTF.

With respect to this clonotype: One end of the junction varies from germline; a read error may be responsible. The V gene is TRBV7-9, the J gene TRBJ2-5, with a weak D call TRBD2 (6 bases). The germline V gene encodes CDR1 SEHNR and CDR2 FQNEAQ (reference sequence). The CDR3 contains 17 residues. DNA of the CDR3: TGCGCCAGCAGCGGAGGGATTGCGGACCGATTTAAAGAGACCCAGTACTTC. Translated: CASSGGIADRFKETQYF.

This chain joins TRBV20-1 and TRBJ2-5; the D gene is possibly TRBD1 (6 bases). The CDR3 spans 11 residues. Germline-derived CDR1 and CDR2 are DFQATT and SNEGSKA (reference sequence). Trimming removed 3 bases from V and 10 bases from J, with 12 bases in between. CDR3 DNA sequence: TGCAGTGCTAGGAGACAGGACGACCAGTACTTC. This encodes CSARRQDDQYF.

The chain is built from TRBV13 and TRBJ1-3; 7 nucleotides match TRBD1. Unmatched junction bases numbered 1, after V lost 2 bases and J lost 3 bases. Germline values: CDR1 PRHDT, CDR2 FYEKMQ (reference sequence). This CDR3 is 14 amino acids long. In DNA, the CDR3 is TGTGCCAGCAGCTTATCAGGGGGTGGAAACACCATATATTTT. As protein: CASSLSGGGNTIYF.

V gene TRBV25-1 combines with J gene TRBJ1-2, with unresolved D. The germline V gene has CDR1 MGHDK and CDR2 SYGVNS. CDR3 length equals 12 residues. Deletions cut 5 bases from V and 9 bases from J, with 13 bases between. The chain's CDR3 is CASSTSGGSYTF. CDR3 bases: TGTGCCAGCAGTACCTCAGGAGGGAGCTACACCTTC.

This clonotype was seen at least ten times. The CDR3 is CAISESDTGELFF. CDR3 DNA sequence: TGTGCCATCAGTGAGTCTGATACCGGGGAGCTGTTTTTT. The chain links TRBV10-3 to TRBJ2-2; unclear D gene. Germline V gene data show CDR1 as ENHRY and CDR2 as SYGVKD. V was shortened by 0 bases and J by 5 bases, with 4 bases between the two germline ends. CDR3 size: 13 residues.

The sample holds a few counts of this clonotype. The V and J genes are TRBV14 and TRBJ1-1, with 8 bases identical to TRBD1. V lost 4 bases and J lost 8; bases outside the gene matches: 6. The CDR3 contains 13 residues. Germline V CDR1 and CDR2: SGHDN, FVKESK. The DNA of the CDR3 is TGTGCCAGCAGCCCGTTAGGGACAGGCGAAGCTTTCTTT. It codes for CASSPLGTGEAFF.

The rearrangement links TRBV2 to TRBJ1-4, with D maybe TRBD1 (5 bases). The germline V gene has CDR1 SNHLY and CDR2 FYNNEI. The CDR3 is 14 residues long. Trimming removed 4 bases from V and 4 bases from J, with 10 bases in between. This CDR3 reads CASSGTGHNEKLFF. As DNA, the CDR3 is TGTGCCAGCAGTGGTACAGGTCATAATGAAAAACTGTTTTTT. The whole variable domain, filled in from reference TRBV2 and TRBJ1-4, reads EPEVTQTPSHQVTQMGQEVILRCVPISNHLYFYWYRQILGQKVEFLVSFYNNEISEKSEIFDDQFSVERPDGSNFTLKIRSTKLEDSAMYFCASSGTGHNEKLFFGSGTQLSVL.

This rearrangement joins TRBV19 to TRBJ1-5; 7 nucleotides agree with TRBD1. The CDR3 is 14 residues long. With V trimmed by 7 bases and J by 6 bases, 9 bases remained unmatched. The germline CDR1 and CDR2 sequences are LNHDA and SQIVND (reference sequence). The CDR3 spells CASTLGQFAQPQHF. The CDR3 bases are TGTGCCAGTACCTTGGGACAGTTCGCTCAGCCCCAGCATTTT.

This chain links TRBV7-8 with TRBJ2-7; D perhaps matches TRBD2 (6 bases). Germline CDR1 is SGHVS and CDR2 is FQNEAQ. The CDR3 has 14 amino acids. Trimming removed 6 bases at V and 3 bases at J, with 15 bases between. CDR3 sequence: CASSHTSSHYEQYF. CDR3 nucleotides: TGTGCCAGCAGTCACACTAGCAGCCACTACGAGCAGTACTTC.

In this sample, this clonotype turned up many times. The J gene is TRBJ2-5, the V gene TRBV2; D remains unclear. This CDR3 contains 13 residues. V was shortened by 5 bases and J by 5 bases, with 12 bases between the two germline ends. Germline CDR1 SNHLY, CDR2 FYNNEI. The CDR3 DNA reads TGTGCCAGCAGTAATCCAGGCGAGGAGACCCAGTACTTC. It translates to CASSNPGEETQYF.

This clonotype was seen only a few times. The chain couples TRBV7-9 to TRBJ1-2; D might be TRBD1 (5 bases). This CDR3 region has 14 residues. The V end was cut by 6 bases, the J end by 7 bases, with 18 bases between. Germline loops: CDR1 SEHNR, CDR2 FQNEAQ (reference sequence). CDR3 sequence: CASSPRGGRAGYTF. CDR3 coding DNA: TGTGCCAGCAGTCCTAGGGGAGGGCGAGCTGGCTACACCTTC.